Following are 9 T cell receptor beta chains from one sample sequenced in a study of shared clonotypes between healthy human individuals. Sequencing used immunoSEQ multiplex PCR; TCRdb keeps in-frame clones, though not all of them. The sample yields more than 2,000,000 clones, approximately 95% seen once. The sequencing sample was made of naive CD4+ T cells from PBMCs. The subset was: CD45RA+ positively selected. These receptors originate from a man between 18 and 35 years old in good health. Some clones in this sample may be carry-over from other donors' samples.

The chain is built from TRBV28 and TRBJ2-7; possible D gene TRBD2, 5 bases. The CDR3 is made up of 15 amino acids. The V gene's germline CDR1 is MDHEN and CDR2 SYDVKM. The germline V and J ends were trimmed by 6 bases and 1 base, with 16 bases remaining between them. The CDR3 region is CASRLGLPRSYEQYF. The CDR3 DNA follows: TGTGCCAGCAGGCTTGGACTCCCTCGGTCCTACGAGCAGTACTTC.

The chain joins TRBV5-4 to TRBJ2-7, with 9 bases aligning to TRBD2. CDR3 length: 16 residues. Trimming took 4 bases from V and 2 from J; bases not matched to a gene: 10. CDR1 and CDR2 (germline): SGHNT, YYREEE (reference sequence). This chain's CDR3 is CASSPTAGGRAYEQYF. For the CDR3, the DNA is TGTGCCAGCAGCCCCACTGCCGGCGGGAGGGCCTACGAGCAGTACTTC. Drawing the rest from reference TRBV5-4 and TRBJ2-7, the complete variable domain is ETGVTQSPTHLIKTRGQQVTLRCSSQSGHNTVSWYQQALGQGPQFIFQYYREEENGRGNFPPRFSGLQFPNYSSELNVNALELDDSALYLCASSPTAGGRAYEQYFGPGTRLTVT.

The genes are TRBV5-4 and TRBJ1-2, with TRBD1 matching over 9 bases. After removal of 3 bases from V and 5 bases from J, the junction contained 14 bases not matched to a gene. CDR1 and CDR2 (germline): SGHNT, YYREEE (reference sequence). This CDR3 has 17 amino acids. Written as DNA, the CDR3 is TGTGCCAGCAGCTCTATACGGGGACAGGGAAATCGGTATGGCTACACCTTC. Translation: CASSSIRGQGNRYGYTF.

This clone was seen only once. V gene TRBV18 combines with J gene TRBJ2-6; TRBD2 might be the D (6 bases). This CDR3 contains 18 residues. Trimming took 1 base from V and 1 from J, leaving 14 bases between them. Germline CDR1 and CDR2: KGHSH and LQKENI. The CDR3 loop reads CASSPRDSQPSGANVLTF. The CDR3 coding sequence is TGTGCCAGCTCACCACGGGACTCTCAGCCATCTGGGGCCAACGTCCTGACTTTC.

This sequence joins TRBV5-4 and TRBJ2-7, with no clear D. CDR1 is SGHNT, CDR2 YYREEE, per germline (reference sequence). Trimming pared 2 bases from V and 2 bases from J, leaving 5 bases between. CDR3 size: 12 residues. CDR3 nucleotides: TGTGCCAGCAGCTTTTCAGCCTACGAGCAGTACTTC. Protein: CASSFSAYEQYF.

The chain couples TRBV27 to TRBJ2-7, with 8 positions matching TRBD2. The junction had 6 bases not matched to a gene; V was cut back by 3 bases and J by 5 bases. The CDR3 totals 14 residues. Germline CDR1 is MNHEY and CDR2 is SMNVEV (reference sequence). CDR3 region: CASSFQAGEDEQYF. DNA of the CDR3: TGTGCCAGCAGTTTTCAAGCGGGAGAAGACGAGCAGTACTTC.

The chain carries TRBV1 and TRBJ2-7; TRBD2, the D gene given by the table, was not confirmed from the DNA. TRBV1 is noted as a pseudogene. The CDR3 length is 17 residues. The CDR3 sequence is CTSSQERVRTRSYEQYF. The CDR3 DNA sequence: TGCACCAGCAGCCAAGAGAGAGTCCGGACTAGGAGTTACGAGCAGTACTTC.

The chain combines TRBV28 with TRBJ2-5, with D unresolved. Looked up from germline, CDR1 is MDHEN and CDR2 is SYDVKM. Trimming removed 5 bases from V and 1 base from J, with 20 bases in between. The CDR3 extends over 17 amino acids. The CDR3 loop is CASSPSLIRGFQETQYF. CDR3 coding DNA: TGTGCCAGCAGTCCTTCTCTAATTAGAGGATTCCAAGAGACCCAGTACTTC.

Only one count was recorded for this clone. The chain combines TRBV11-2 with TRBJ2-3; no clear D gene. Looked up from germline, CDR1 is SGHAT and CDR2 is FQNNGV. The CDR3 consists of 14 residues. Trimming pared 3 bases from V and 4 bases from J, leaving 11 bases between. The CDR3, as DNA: TGTGCCAGCAGCTTTAACAGTTGGGCAGATACGCAGTATTTT. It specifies CASSFNSWADTQYF.